Below are 15 T cell receptor delta chains sequenced from a single sample in a study of gamma-delta chains in newborns, infants, children. TCRdb re-analyzed the reads via CATT. The sample records 2,000 or so delta-chain clones, more than 0.8% being singletons. Sample: blood. Source of these receptors: a child who was a newborn, infant or young child, either healthy, febrile or measles-vaccinated (not recorded which).

A remark on this clone: A much larger clone is a single base away; this may be a read error. J is TRDJ3 and V is TRDV2, with TRDD3 identical over 10 bases. In germline, CDR1 is GEAIGNYY, CDR2 EKD. The J segment lost 0 bases and the V segment lost 0 bases, leaving 7 bases of the junction unmatched. The CDR3 contains 20 residues. The CDR3 reads CACDTILGDLGSWDTRQMFF. The DNA for the CDR3 is TGTGCCTGTGACACCATACTGGGGGATTTGGGCTCCTGGGACACCCGACAGATGTTTTTC.

As regards this clone: The protein given by TCRdb reflects a much larger clone and differs at residue 6 from this DNA's translation, likely from a read error; the protein shown is the DNA's translation. The V and J genes are TRDV2 and TRDJ3; unclear D gene. This CDR3 is 16 amino acids long. Germline CDR1 is GEAIGNYY and CDR2 is EKD. The V end was cut by 3 bases, the J end by 0 bases, with 8 bases between. CDR3 loop: CACDWRSSWDTRQMFF. The CDR3 DNA sequence: TGTGCCTGTGACTGGAGGAGCTCCTGGGACACCCGACAGATGTTTTTC.

This clone is categorized as large. Within the sample, other DNA sequences also encode this same CDR3. The chain couples TRDV2 to TRDJ3, with 9 bases fitting TRDD3. V was clipped by 0 bases and J by 4 bases; unmatched bases: 0. This CDR3 is built from 16 residues. Germline-derived CDR1 and CDR2 are GEAIGNYY and EKD. The CDR3 bases are TGTGCCTGTGACACCCTGGGGGATTGGGACACCCGACAGATGTTTTTC. Translated: CACDTLGDWDTRQMFF.

As regards this clone: A far larger clone lies a single base away; this is likely a read error. This rearrangement joins TRDV2 to TRDJ1; perhaps TRDD3 as D (5 bases). The germline gives CDR1 GEAIGNYY, CDR2 EKD. The CDR3 totals 16 residues. V lost 5 bases and J 0 bases, leaving 18 bases between the germline ends. This CDR3 is CACGAMGTPYTDKLIF. In nucleotides, the CDR3 is TGTGCCTGTGGCGCGATGGGGACCCCTTACACCGATAAACTCATCTTT.

This clone was seen a handful of times. TCRdb's entry gives the protein of a much larger clone, which mismatches this DNA's translation at residue 16, likely from a read error; the protein reported here is translated from the DNA. The chain is built from TRDV2 and TRDJ3; 9 bases match TRDD3. The germline V gene encodes CDR1 GEAIGNYY and CDR2 EKD. CDR3 length: 18 residues. The CDR3 nucleotides read TGTGCCTGTGACATACTGGGGGAAGCCTCCTGGGACACCCGACAGGTGTTTTTC. Encoded protein: CACDILGEASWDTRQVFF.

The sample holds a few counts of this clone. A much larger clone sits a single nucleotide away, making a read error possible. CDR3 sequence reads: CACDTAGWGIHSWDTRQMFF. Here the CDR3 DNA reads TGTGCCTGTGACACCGCGGGCTGGGGGATACACTCCTGGGACACCCGACAGATGTTTTTC. The chain couples TRDV2 to TRDJ3; 11 positions match TRDD3. CDR3 length: 20 residues. Germline CDR1 reads GEAIGNYY; CDR2 reads EKD. Unmatched junction bases numbered 6, after V lost 0 bases and J lost 0 bases.

Of note for this clone: The protein recorded in TCRdb matches a much larger clone and deviates from this DNA's translation at residue 3, suggesting a read error; the protein here is obtained by translating the DNA. The genes are TRDV2 and TRDJ3, with 12 bases fitting TRDD3. From germline, CDR1 is GEAIGNYY and CDR2 EKD. The CDR3 totals 19 residues. The CDR3 spells CAYDTLGDTRTWDTRQMFF. The CDR3 DNA reads TGTGCCTATGACACCCTGGGGGATACGCGGACCTGGGACACCCGACAGATGTTTTTC.

Comments on this clone: A much larger clone sits a single nucleotide away, making a read error possible. The chain is built from TRDV2 and TRDJ3, with 12 bases matching TRDD3. The CDR3 is made up of 19 amino acids. Germline V gives CDR1 GEAIGNYY, CDR2 EKD. The CDR3 loop reads CACDRLGDTLSWGTRQMFF. The CDR3 nucleotides read TGTGCCTGTGACAGACTGGGGGATACTCTCTCCTGGGGCACCCGACAGATGTTTTTC.

Sample share makes this clone hyperexpanded. The identical CDR3 is also encoded by other nucleotide sequences in the sample. The V call is TRDV2, the J call TRDJ2, with a tentative D call TRDD3 (5 bases). Germline loops: CDR1 GEAIGNYY, CDR2 EKD. Trimming left V 3 bases short and J 4 bases short, with 14 bases between. This CDR3 comprises 15 residues. The DNA for the CDR3 is TGTGCCTGTGACCTGGTAGGGGACCGGACAGCACAACTCTTCTTT. The encoded protein is CACDLVGDRTAQLFF.

Within the sample, this clone is large (0.1 to 1%). This chain connects TRDV2 to TRDJ2; 10 bases match TRDD3. With V trimmed by 3 bases and J by 5 bases, 2 bases remained unmatched. The germline gives CDR1 GEAIGNYY, CDR2 EKD. This CDR3 spans 14 amino acids. The DNA for the CDR3 is TGTGCCTGTGACGTACTGGGGGATACAGCACAACTCTTCTTT. The encoded protein is CACDVLGDTAQLFF.

Worth noting for this clone: The protein TCRdb lists belongs to a much larger clone and differs from this DNA's translation at residue 12, which points to a read error; the protein shown is made from the DNA. This sequence joins TRDV1 and TRDJ2; D tentatively fits TRDD1 or TRDD3 (5 bases each). Matching the DNA end better, TRDJ1 makes the J call doubtful. The CDR3 extends over 13 amino acids. Germline V gene sequence: CDR1 TSWWSYY, CDR2 QGS. The CDR3 DNA reads TGTGCTCTTGGGGTGCTAAATACGGCACAACTCATCTTT. Translating it yields CALGVLNTAQLIF.

This clone occurred a few times. V is TRDV2 and J is TRDJ2; 10 bases match TRDD3. Germline trimming cut 0 bases from V and 5 bases from J; bases unmatched to any gene: 2. This CDR3 spans 15 amino acids. Germline V gene lookup returns CDR1 GEAIGNYY and CDR2 EKD. The CDR3 sequence is CACDTVLGDTAQLFF. In DNA, the CDR3 is TGTGCCTGTGACACCGTACTGGGGGATACAGCACAACTCTTCTTT.

This clone is large by share. The chain couples TRDV2 to TRDJ1, with TRDD3 matching over 10 bases. The V gene's germline CDR1 is GEAIGNYY and CDR2 EKD. This CDR3 has 17 residues. Germline trimming cut 3 bases from V and 0 bases from J; bases unmatched to any gene: 9. DNA for the CDR3: TGTGCCTGTGACGCCTTACTGGGGGATTCTTACACCGATAAACTCATCTTT. This gives the protein CACDALLGDSYTDKLIF.

A note on this clone: A much bigger clone sits one base away, suggesting this may be a read error. Different DNA sequences within this sample yield the same CDR3. The gene calls are TRDV2 and TRDJ3, with TRDD3 identical over 8 bases. Per germline, CDR1 GEAIGNYY and CDR2 EKD. This CDR3 region has 16 residues. CDR3 coding DNA: TGTGCCTGCGACACCTGGGGGACCTGGGACACCCGACAGATGTTTTTC. This sequence encodes CACDTWGTWDTRQMFF.

By share, this clone ranks as large. Other DNA variants within this sample encode the same CDR3. The genes are TRAV29/DV5 and TRDJ3; 9 bases line up with TRDD3. This CDR3 spans 19 amino acids. The trim removed 3 bases at V and 1 base at J, leaving 11 bases unmatched. Germline CDR1 reads NSMFDY; CDR2 reads ISSIKDK. In DNA, the CDR3 is TGTGCAGCAACCATCTGGGGGATTCCTTTTTCCTGGGACACCCGACAGATGTTTTTC. This sequence encodes CAATIWGIPFSWDTRQMFF.